The source of this T cell receptor (beta chain) is a study of multiple sclerosis patients with progressive multifocal leukoencephalopathy. Study-wide results and caveats: Less diverse TRB repertoires were suggested in most PML patients.

Concerning this clone: Its target is unknown.

Spiked into each PCR were synthetic inline TR CDR3 controls of all V-J pairings. The data were produced by immunoSEQ multiplex PCR, yet TCRdb's version contains in-frame clones alone and is incomplete. The sample yields fewer than 40,000 clones, less than 90% seen once. The V gene end was trimmed by 1 base and the J gene end by 7 bases; junction bases not matched to a gene: 8. The CDR3 contains 16 residues. CDR1 and CDR2 from the germline V gene are LGHNA and YNFKEQ. Time point given: time of PML onset. T3 blood samples were collected at the time of PML onset. The sequencing here drew on PBMCs, taken from a patient treated with natalizumab. The chain couples TRBV4-2 to TRBJ2-1; 9 bases are a match to TRBD2. The receptor was isolated from a human donor with progressive multifocal leukoencephalopathy. Here the CDR3 reads CASSQGGGRVINEQFF. In DNA, the CDR3 is TGTGCCAGCAGCCAAGGGGGCGGGAGGGTGATAAATGAGCAGTTCTTC.